Listed below are T cell receptor beta chains from one sample, sequenced in a study of blood T cell repertoires in COVID-19. Profiled with immunoSEQ multiplex PCR; TCRdb holds only in-frame clones, not every one. The sample records 200,000 to 250,000 clones, 80% to 90% being singletons. Sequencing was done on a sample of PBMCs or T cells enriched from blood (not recorded which). The receptor source for this set is a woman aged 40 to 50 with acute COVID-19. Both conserved end residues are part of each CDR3. The order of the fields is clone size, D gene, J gene, V gene, CDR3 protein, CDR3 DNA. D genes are given only for firm matches. Where a row states a size, it is once, few, many or the class of an expanded clone; other rows omit it.

size: .; D: .; J: TRBJ1-1; V: TRBV7-8; CDR3: CASSPRGIPTGLFF; DNA: TGTGCCAGCAGCCCTAGGGGAATTCCTACCGGTTTGTTCTTT
size: few; D: .; J: TRBJ2-3; V: TRBV15; CDR3: CATSRVRGYGDTQYF; DNA: TGTGCCACCAGCAGAGTCCGGGGGTATGGAGATACGCAGTATTTT
size: .; D: TRBD1; J: TRBJ1-2; V: TRBV5-1; CDR3: CASSLASGQGGGYTF; DNA: TGCGCCAGCAGCTTGGCCTCGGGACAGGGCGGCGGCTACACCTTC
size: .; D: .; J: TRBJ2-7; V: TRBV27; CDR3: CASKAVVLGPYEQYF; DNA: TGTGCCAGCAAAGCGGTCGTTTTGGGCCCTTACGAGCAGTACTTC
size: .; D: TRBD2; J: TRBJ2-3; V: TRBV29-1; CDR3: CSVVGGLVSTDTQYF; DNA: TGCAGCGTTGTGGGTGGACTAGTGAGCACAGATACGCAGTATTTT
size: .; D: .; J: TRBJ1-4; V: TRBV11-3; CDR3: CASSTGMLGGKLFF; DNA: TGTGCCAGCAGCACTGGCATGTTAGGAGGAAAACTGTTTTTT
size: .; D: TRBD2; J: TRBJ2-7; V: TRBV3-1/TRBV3-2; CDR3: CASSQDRPGGYEQYF; DNA: TGTGCCAGCAGCCAAGATCGTCCGGGGGGCTACGAGCAGTACTTC
size: .; D: .; J: TRBJ2-7; V: TRBV19; CDR3: CASTSGLGSYEQYF; DNA: TGTGCCAGTACCTCAGGACTCGGAAGCTACGAGCAGTACTTC
size: .; D: .; J: TRBJ1-2; V: TRBV28; CDR3: CASSLGRAYGYTF; DNA: TGTGCCAGCAGCCTAGGGAGGGCCTATGGCTACACCTTC
size: .; D: TRBD2; J: TRBJ2-5; V: TRBV7-8; CDR3: CASSPKGGMRTSGQETQYF; DNA: TGTGCCAGCAGCCCGAAGGGAGGAATGAGGACTAGCGGACAAGAGACCCAGTACTTC
size: .; D: TRBD2; J: TRBJ2-1; V: TRBV6-5; CDR3: CASRSEREGGNEQFF; DNA: TGTGCCAGCAGATCGGAGCGGGAGGGGGGCAATGAGCAGTTCTTC
size: .; D: .; J: TRBJ2-5; V: TRBV29-1; CDR3: CSVDRARETQYF; DNA: TGCAGCGTTGACCGCGCCCGGGAGACCCAGTACTTC
size: .; D: TRBD1; J: TRBJ1-1; V: TRBV27; CDR3: CASSLLTGTGGNTEAFF; DNA: TGTGCCAGCAGTCTCCTTACCGGGACAGGGGGGAACACTGAAGCTTTCTTT
size: .; D: TRBD2; J: TRBJ2-7; V: TRBV7-8; CDR3: CASSPRLADTSYEQYF; DNA: TGTGCCAGCAGCCCAAGACTAGCGGACACCTCCTACGAGCAGTACTTC
size: .; D: TRBD2; J: TRBJ2-3; V: TRBV5-4; CDR3: CASSKGLAGPLTSTDTQYF; DNA: TGTGCCAGCAGCAAAGGACTAGCGGGGCCTCTAACTAGCACAGATACGCAGTATTTT
size: .; D: TRBD1; J: TRBJ1-1; V: TRBV7-9; CDR3: CASSLPGQGAEAFF; DNA: TGTGCCAGCAGCTTACCAGGACAGGGTGCTGAAGCTTTCTTT
size: .; D: TRBD2; J: TRBJ2-1; V: TRBV30; CDR3: CACSLAEVGNEQFF; DNA: TGTGCCTGTTCACTAGCGGAGGTAGGGAATGAGCAGTTCTTC
size: .; D: .; J: TRBJ1-6; V: TRBV19; CDR3: CASSMGQRNSPLHF; DNA: TGTGCCAGTAGTATGGGGCAGCGTAATTCACCCCTCCACTTT
size: .; D: TRBD2; J: TRBJ2-3; V: TRBV15; CDR3: CATTIGTIGTDTQYF; DNA: TGTGCCACGACCATTGGGACTATCGGCACAGATACGCAGTATTTT
size: .; D: .; J: TRBJ2-3; V: TRBV21-1; CDR3: CASSRTEDTQYF; DNA: TGTGCCAGCAGCAGAACGGAGGATACGCAGTATTTT
size: .; D: TRBD1; J: TRBJ2-2; V: TRBV4-1; CDR3: CASSPDRGFGELFF; DNA: TGCGCCAGCAGCCCCGACAGGGGGTTCGGGGAGCTGTTTTTT
size: .; D: TRBD2; J: TRBJ2-5; V: TRBV19; CDR3: CATRREGQETQYF; DNA: TGTGCCACAAGGCGGGAGGGCCAGGAGACCCAGTACTTC
size: .; D: TRBD2; J: TRBJ2-1; V: TRBV11-1; CDR3: CASSPVASGSTNEQFF; DNA: TGTGCCAGCAGCCCCGTGGCGAGCGGGAGTACCAATGAGCAGTTCTTC
size: .; D: .; J: TRBJ2-7; V: TRBV4-3; CDR3: CASSQVYSQAYEQYF; DNA: TGCGCCAGCAGCCAAGTATACTCTCAGGCCTACGAGCAGTACTTC
size: .; D: TRBD1; J: TRBJ1-5; V: TRBV6-1; CDR3: CASSEGTGVRPQHF; DNA: TGTGCCAGCAGTGAAGGGACAGGGGTTCGGCCCCAGCATTTT
size: .; D: .; J: TRBJ1-4; V: TRBV6-1; CDR3: CASSETPTGDLFF; DNA: TGTGCCAGCAGTGAAACTCCGACAGGAGACCTGTTTTTT
size: .; D: .; J: TRBJ2-3; V: TRBV25-1; CDR3: CASSVGGRDTQYF; DNA: TGTGCCAGCAGTGTAGGGGGACGAGATACGCAGTATTTT
size: .; D: .; J: TRBJ2-1; V: TRBV5-5; CDR3: CASSLVVSPGNEQFF; DNA: TGTGCCAGCAGCTTGGTGGTTAGCCCGGGCAATGAGCAGTTCTTC
size: .; D: TRBD1; J: TRBJ2-7; V: TRBV5-1; CDR3: CASSDTGVTYEQYF; DNA: TGCGCCAGCAGCGACACAGGGGTGACCTACGAGCAGTACTTC
size: .; D: TRBD2; J: TRBJ2-1; V: TRBV3-1/TRBV3-2; CDR3: CASRGLAGVGYEQFF; DNA: TGTGCCAGCAGGGGACTAGCGGGAGTAGGCTATGAGCAGTTCTTC
size: .; D: .; J: TRBJ1-1; V: TRBV27; CDR3: CASRMTASTEAFF; DNA: TGTGCCAGCAGAATGACAGCCAGCACTGAAGCTTTCTTT
size: .; D: .; J: TRBJ1-5; V: TRBV28; CDR3: CASSFPLGQIFSPQHF; DNA: TGTGCCAGCAGTTTCCCACTAGGACAGATATTTTCGCCCCAGCATTTT
size: few; D: .; J: TRBJ2-2; V: TRBV28; CDR3: CASGDRLPGELFF; DNA: TGTGCCAGCGGAGACAGGCTCCCCGGGGAGCTGTTTTTT
size: .; D: TRBD1; J: TRBJ1-2; V: TRBV18; CDR3: CASSPLRQGELGYTF; DNA: TGTGCCAGCTCACCACTGAGACAGGGGGAACTTGGCTACACCTTC
size: once; D: TRBD2; J: TRBJ2-3; V: TRBV2; CDR3: CASSARAAGGFDTQYF; DNA: TGTGCCAGCAGTGCCCGAGCGGCGGGAGGGTTCGATACGCAGTATTTT
size: .; D: .; J: TRBJ1-6; V: TRBV6-6; CDR3: CASSPGYPGIGSPLHF; DNA: TGTGCCAGCTCTCCGGGGTACCCGGGTATCGGTTCACCCCTCCACTTT
size: .; D: TRBD1; J: TRBJ2-2; V: TRBV18; CDR3: CAGSPRDRATGELFF; DNA: TGTGCCGGCTCACCACGGGACAGGGCCACCGGGGAGCTGTTTTTT
size: .; D: .; J: TRBJ1-3; V: TRBV4-2; CDR3: CASSHGDGVGNTIYF; DNA: TGTGCCAGCAGCCATGGAGACGGGGTTGGAAACACCATATATTTT
size: .; D: TRBD2; J: TRBJ2-5; V: TRBV7-9; CDR3: CASSPAGSGVQETQYF; DNA: TGTGCCAGCAGCCCGGCGGGGAGCGGGGTCCAAGAGACCCAGTACTTC
size: .; D: .; J: TRBJ2-3; V: TRBV6-5; CDR3: CASSYSGGVTDTQYF; DNA: TGTGCCAGCAGTTACTCCGGCGGAGTCACAGATACGCAGTATTTT